This T cell receptor beta chain was sequenced in a study of OX40 agonist ivuxolimab in advanced cancers. Study background: All patients had ivuxolimab intravenously every 2 weeks at 0.01 to 10 mg/kg. Every patient in dose escalation had hepatocellular carcinoma, melanoma, renal cell or head and neck cancer. Study-level results: Low normalized clonal expansion also occurred in some nonresponding patients.

Trimming took 5 bases from V and 2 from J; bases not matched to a gene: 6. This CDR3 region has 15 residues. Germline CDR1 SEHNR, CDR2 FQNEAQ (reference sequence). Profiled with immunoSEQ multiplex PCR; TCRdb holds only in-frame clones, not every one. There are tens of thousands of clones in the sample; roughly 84% occur only once, and less than 3.5% lies in the top ten. About this clone itself: Its antigen is still unknown.

Sequences were derived from CD4+ or CD8+ T cells sorted from blood, sampled in a trial of the OX40 agonist ivuxolimab. The receptor comes from an adult with an advanced solid tumor such as melanoma, head and neck, liver or kidney cancer. The chain uses TRBV7-9 and TRBJ1-3; 7 nucleotides agree with TRBD1. The CDR3 DNA is TGTGCCAGCAGCCGACAGGGTTCTACTGGAAACACCATATATTTT. Amino acids: CASSRQGSTGNTIYF.